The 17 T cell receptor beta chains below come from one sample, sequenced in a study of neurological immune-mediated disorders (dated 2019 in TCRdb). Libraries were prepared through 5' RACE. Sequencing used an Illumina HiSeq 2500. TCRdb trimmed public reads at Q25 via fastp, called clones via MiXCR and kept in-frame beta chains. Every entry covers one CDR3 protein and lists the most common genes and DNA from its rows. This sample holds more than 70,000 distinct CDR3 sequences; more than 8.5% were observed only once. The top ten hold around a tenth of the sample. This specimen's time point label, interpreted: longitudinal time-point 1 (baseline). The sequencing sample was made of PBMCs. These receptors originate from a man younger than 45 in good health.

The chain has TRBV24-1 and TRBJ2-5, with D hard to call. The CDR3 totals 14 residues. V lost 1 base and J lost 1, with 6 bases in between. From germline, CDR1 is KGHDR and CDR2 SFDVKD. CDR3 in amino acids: CATSDFKSQETQYF. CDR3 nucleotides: TGTGCCACCAGTGATTTCAAATCCCAAGAGACCCAGTACTTC.

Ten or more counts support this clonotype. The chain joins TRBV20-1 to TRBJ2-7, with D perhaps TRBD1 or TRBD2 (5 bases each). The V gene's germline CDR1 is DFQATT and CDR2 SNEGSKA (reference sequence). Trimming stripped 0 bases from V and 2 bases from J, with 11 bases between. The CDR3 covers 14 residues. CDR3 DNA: TGCAGTGCTAGAGATAGTGGGGGAGCCTACGAGCAGTACTTC. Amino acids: CSARDSGGAYEQYF.

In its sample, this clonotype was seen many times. The CDR3 DNA reads TGCGCCAGCAGGGAGACTAATCAAGAGACCCAGTACTTC. It yields the protein CASRETNQETQYF. V gene TRBV5-1 combines with J gene TRBJ2-5; perhaps TRBD2 as D (5 bases). The CDR3 contains 13 residues. Germline values: CDR1 SGHRS, CDR2 YFSETQ. V lost 5 bases and J 2 bases, leaving 10 bases between the germline ends.

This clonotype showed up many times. In DNA form, the CDR3 reads TGTGCCAGCAGTGGGGGGTTGGAGCAACGGCTAGCGGGCTACGAGCAGTACTTC. The encoded protein is CASSGGLEQRLAGYEQYF. The rearrangement uses TRBV2 and TRBJ2-7, with 8 bases aligning to TRBD2. Germline-derived CDR1 and CDR2 are SNHLY and FYNNEI. The V segment lost 4 bases and the J segment 3 bases; nucleotides outside the gene matches: 17. The CDR3 contains 18 residues. Supplemented by reference TRBV2 and TRBJ2-7, the full variable domain reads EPEVTQTPSHQVTQMGQEVILRCVPISNHLYFYWYRQILGQKVEFLVSFYNNEISEKSEIFDDQFSVERPDGSNFTLKIRSTKLEDSAMYFCASSGGLEQRLAGYEQYFGPGTRLTVT.

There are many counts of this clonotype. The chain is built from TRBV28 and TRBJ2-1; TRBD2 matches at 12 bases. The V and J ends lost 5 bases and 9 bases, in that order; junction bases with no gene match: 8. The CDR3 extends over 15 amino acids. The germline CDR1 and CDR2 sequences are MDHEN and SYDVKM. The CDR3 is CASSGLLAGGSEQFF. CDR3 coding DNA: TGTGCCAGCAGTGGTTTGCTAGCGGGAGGGTCTGAGCAGTTCTTC. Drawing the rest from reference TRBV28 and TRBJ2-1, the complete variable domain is DVKVTQSSRYLVKRTGEKVFLECVQDMDHENMFWYRQDPGLGLRLIYFSYDVKMKEKGDIPEGYSVSREKKERFSLILESASTNQTSMYLCASSGLLAGGSEQFFGPGTRLTVL.

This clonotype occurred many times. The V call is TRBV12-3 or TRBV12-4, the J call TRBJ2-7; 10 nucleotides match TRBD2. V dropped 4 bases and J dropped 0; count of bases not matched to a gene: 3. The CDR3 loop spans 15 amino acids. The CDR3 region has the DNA TGTGCCAGCAGTTCATGGACTAGCGGCTCCTACGAGCAGTACTTC. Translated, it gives CASSSWTSGSYEQYF.

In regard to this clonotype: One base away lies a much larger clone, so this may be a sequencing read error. DNA for the CDR3: TGTGCCAGCAGCCCAACTATAAGCAATCAGCCCCAGCATTTT. Translated: CASSPTISNQPQHF. The rearrangement uses TRBV11-2 and TRBJ1-5; D not certain. V was shortened by 5 bases and J by 1 base, with 9 bases between the two germline ends. Germline V gene sequence: CDR1 SGHAT, CDR2 FQNNGV. The CDR3 totals 14 residues.

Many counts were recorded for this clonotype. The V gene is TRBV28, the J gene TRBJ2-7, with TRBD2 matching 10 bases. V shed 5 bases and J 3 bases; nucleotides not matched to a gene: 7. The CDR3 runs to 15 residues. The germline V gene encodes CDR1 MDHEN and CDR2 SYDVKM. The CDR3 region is CASSGASGSGYEQYF. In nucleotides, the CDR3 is TGTGCCAGCAGTGGGGCTAGCGGGAGCGGCTACGAGCAGTACTTC.

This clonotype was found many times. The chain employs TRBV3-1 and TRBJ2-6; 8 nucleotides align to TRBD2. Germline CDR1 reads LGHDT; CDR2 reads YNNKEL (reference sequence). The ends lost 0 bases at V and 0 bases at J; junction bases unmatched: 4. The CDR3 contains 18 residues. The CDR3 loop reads CASSQDWSGSSGANVLTF. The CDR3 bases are TGTGCCAGCAGCCAAGATTGGAGCGGGAGCTCTGGGGCCAACGTCCTGACTTTC. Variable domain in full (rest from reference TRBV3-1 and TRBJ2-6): DTAVSQTPKYLVTQMGNDKSIKCEQNLGHDTMYWYKQDSKKFLKIMFSYNNKELIINETVPNRFSPKSPDKAHLNLHINSLELGDSAVYFCASSQDWSGSSGANVLTFGAGSRLTVL.

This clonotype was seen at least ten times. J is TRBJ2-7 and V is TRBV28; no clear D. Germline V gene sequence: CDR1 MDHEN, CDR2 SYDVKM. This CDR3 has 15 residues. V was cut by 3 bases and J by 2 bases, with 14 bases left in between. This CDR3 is CASSFGFVNPYEQYF. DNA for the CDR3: TGTGCCAGCAGTTTTGGCTTCGTAAACCCCTACGAGCAGTACTTC.

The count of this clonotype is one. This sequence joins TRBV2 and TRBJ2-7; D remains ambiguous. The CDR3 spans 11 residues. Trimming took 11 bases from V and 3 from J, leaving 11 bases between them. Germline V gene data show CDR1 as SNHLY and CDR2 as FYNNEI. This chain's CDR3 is CAGRLYYEQYF. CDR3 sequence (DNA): TGTGCCGGACGACTGTACTACGAGCAGTACTTC.

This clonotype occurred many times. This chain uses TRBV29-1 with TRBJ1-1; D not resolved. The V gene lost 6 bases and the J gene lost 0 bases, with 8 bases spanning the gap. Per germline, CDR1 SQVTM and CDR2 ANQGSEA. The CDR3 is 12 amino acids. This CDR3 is CSVIGMNTEAFF. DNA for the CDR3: TGCAGCGTCATTGGCATGAACACTGAAGCTTTCTTT.

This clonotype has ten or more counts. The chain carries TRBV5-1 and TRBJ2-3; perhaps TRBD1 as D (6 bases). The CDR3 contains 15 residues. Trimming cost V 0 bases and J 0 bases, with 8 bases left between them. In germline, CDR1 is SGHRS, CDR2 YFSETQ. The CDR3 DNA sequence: TGCGCCAGCAGCTTGGAGGACAGCAGCACAGATACGCAGTATTTT. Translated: CASSLEDSSTDTQYF.

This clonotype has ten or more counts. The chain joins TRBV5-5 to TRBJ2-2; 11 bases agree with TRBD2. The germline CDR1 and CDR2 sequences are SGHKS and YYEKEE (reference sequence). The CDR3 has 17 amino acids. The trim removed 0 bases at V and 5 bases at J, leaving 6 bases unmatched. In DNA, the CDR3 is TGTGCCAGCAGCTTGGGGACTAGCGGGTTTTTTACCGGGGAGCTGTTTTTT. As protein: CASSLGTSGFFTGELFF.

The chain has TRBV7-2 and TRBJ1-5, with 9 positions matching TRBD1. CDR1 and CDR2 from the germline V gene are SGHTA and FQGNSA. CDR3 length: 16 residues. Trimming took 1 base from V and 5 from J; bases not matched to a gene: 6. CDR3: CASSLEGQGGYQPQHF. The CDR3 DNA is TGTGCCAGCAGCTTAGAGGGACAGGGCGGCTATCAGCCCCAGCATTTT.

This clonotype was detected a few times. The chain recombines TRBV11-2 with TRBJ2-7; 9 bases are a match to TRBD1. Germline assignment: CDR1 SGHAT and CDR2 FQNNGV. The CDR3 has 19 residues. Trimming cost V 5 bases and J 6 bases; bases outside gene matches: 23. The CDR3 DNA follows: TGTGCCAGCAGCCCAGCCGGGACAGGGTTTCTATTAGGGGACCTCGAGCAGTACTTC. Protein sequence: CASSPAGTGFLLGDLEQYF.

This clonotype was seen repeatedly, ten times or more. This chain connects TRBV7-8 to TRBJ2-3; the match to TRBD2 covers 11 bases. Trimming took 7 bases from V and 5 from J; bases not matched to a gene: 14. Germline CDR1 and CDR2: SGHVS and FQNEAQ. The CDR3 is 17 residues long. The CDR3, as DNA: TGTGCCAGCACCCAGATCGAGACTAGCGGGACGAGAGATACGCAGTATTTT. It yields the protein CASTQIETSGTRDTQYF.